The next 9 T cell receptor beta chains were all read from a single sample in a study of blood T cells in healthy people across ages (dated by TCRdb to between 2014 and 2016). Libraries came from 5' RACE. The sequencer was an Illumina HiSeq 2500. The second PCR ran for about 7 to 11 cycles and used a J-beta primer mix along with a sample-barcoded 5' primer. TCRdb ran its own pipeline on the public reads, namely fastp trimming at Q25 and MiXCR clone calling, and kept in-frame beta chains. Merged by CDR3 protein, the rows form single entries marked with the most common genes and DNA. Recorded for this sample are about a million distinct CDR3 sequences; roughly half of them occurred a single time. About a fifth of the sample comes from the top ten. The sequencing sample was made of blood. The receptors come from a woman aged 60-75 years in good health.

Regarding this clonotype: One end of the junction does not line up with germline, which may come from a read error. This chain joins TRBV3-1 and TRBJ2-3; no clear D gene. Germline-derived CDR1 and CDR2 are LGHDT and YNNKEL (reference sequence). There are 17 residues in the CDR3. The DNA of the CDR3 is TGTGTCAGCAACCAAGATTGGCAGGCAAGAAGCACAGATACGCAGTATTTT. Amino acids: CVSNQDWQARSTDTQYF.

CDR3 region: CASSGTFVSQETQYF. The CDR3 region has the DNA TGTGCCAGCTCAGGGACATTCGTAAGCCAAGAGACCCAGTACTTC. The rearrangement links TRBV18 to TRBJ2-5; possible D gene TRBD1, 6 bases. Trimming removed 5 bases at V and 1 base at J, with 14 bases between. Germline CDR1 and CDR2: KGHSH and LQKENI. The CDR3 has 15 amino acids.

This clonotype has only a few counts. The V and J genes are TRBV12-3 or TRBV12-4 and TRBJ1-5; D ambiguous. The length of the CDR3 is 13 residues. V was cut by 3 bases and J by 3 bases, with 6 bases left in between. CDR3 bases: TGTGCCAGCAGTTTCTCGGACAATCAGCCCCAGCATTTT. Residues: CASSFSDNQPQHF.

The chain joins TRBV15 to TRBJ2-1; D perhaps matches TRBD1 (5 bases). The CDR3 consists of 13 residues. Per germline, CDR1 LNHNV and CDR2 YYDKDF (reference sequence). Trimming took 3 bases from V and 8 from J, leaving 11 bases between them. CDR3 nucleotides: TGTGCCACCAGCAGCTCCTCAGGGTATGAGCAGTTCTTC. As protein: CATSSSSGYEQFF.

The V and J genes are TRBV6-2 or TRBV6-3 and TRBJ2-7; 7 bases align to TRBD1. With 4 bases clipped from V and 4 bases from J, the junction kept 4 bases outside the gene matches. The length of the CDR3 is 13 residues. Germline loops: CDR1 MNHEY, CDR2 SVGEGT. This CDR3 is CASSWDSKYEQYF. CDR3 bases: TGTGCCAGCAGTTGGGACAGCAAGTACGAGCAGTACTTC.

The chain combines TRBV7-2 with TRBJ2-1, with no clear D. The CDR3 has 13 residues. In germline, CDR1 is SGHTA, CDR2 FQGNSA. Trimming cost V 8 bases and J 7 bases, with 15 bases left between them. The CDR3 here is CASSALVANEQFF. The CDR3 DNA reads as TGTGCCAGCTCCGCTCTCGTCGCAAATGAGCAGTTCTTC.

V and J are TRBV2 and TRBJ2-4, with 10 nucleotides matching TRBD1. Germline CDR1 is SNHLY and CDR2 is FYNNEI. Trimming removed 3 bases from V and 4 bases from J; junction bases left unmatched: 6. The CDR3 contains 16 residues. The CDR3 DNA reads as TGTGCCAGCAGTGATTCTCCGGGACAGGGGAAAAACATTCAGTACTTC. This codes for CASSDSPGQGKNIQYF.

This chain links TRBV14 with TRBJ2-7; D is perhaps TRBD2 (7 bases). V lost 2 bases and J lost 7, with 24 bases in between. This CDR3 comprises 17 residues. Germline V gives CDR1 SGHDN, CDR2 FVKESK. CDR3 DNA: TGTGCCAGCAGCCAACAAAGGGGGGGGCAAGCCTACAATGAGCAGTACTTC. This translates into CASSQQRGGQAYNEQYF.

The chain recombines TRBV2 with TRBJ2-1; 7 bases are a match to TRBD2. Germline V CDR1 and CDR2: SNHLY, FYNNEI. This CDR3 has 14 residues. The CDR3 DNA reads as TGTGCATTAAGGGGCGGGAGCTCCTACAATGAGCAGTTCTTC. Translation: CALRGGSSYNEQFF.